The TCR beta chain described here comes from a study of cytomegalovirus exposure and HLA in healthy donors listed by TCRdb under 2017. Study-wide context: In an earlier analysis of under 750 of the donors, less than 350 Gb of sequence data and some 100 million unique TCR beta sequences from about 190 million T cells were reported. An early release that covered roughly 600 HLA-typed donors contained approximately 300 gigabases of sequencing data and around 80 million unique TCR sequences. Of the roughly 400 genotyped donors, approximately 82% fell in the genetic ancestry cluster associated with self-reported Caucasian donors. The study aimed to test whether signatures of past pathogen exposure could be identified by cataloging public T cell receptors. The T cell repertoires of roughly 660 subjects were profiled by immunosequencing and related to cytomegalovirus serostatus. Besides the first cohort of 500 to 700 subjects, a separate validation cohort made up of roughly 130 different subjects was used. To predict cytomegalovirus infection status, the study brought together high-throughput TCR immunosequencing, statistical association of individual TCRs with disease status, and machine learning. In a later analysis, previously published TCR beta repertoires from 666 donors were re-analyzed and high-resolution HLA genotyping was added so that TCR occurrence patterns could be studied. In the later analysis, no new phenotypic data were used to find candidate immune exposures; instead, reliance was placed on TCR beta sequences and their occurrence across donors. In an earlier analysis of about 590 of the donors, high-throughput TCR beta sequencing was used to judge whether each TCR beta V gene segment behaved as functional or pseudogenic. Donor age, sex, ethnicity and CMV serostatus were compiled alongside the repertoire data. In a later genetic analysis, genome-wide SNP genotypes for about 55% of the roughly 700 donors were used, and that subset was treated as a discovery cohort. All discovery cohort repertoires had been generated on a single sequencing platform. Both class I and class II loci were covered by HLA typing, at four-digit resolution. Typing coverage differed by locus: A, B, C, DRB1 and DQB1 were typed in about 629-630 donors, DQA1 in 522, DPA1 in approximately 600, and DPB1 in 400 to 480. Roughly 5 DR-DQ haplotypes were handled as single units for association and clustering because linkage in the cohort was strong. Among about 400 genotyped donors of the cohort, an average of around 240,000 unique TCR beta nucleotide sequences was sequenced per donor, of which approximately 18% were non-productive. Study-level results and caveats: Because HLA typing was unavailable for some donors at each locus, only the typed subset was used in association tests. Some IMGT-functional V segments, including TRBV6-2 and TRBV6-3, could not be distinguished by the 87-base-pair reads and were therefore excluded. In a later analysis, over 15,000 TCR beta sequences were associated with specific HLA alleles at a false discovery rate of 0.05. A further reported finding was that TCR beta sequences accurately predicted the HLA-A and HLA-B alleles for most subjects in the first cohort. An association between a missense DCLRE1C variant and V-gene and J-gene trimming of TCR beta chains was found in a later genetic analysis and replicated in an independent cohort. A later analysis found that most CMV-associated TCR beta chains appeared HLA-restricted, with HLA associations seemingly driven largely by CMV exposure. Because counts were too low, some 17 rarely observed V segments, including chromosome 9 orphons, were excluded from the earlier analysis of 500 to 700 of the donors. In a later analysis, HLA-associated TCR beta chains showed more clonal expansion and lower generation probabilities than non-associated chains that were equally common. Cytomegalovirus status was reported to be diagnosed by the classifier with high specificity and sensitivity in both the original and validation cohorts. In a later genetic analysis, fewer N-insertions in productive TCRs were reported among donors in an Asian-associated ancestry cluster than the roughly 640-donor mean. Linkage disequilibrium might explain the correlated functional status among segregating V segments, but an unknown experimental factor could not be ruled out. Several of the top co-occurrence clusters appeared to be linked to parvovirus B19, influenza, CMV and Epstein-Barr virus, according to a later analysis. In an earlier analysis of approximately 590 of the donors, most TCR beta V segments were observed in productive rearrangements about 87% or about 30% of the time, broadly matching IMGT annotations. The presence/absence analyses assumed that sequencing depth was roughly uniform across donors, and that assumption may not be true. CMV serostatus was the only immune exposure information available for the cohort. While some public TCRs were present in many individuals, most TCR sequences turned up only very rarely across donors. Three of the identified cytomegalovirus-associated TCR beta chains were confirmed in vitro to be specific for cytomegalovirus antigens. In the study, some 180 TCR beta chains were listed as associated with cytomegalovirus. According to the authors, the approach could potentially be generalized to other disease states and immunological phenotypes. Only TCR beta chains were sequenced in this cohort, and the absence of alpha or paired-chain data limited detectable features. A later analysis found that TCR association rates varied across HLA loci, with DRB1 alleles showing the most associated TCRs and HLA-C alleles the fewest. A group of highly shared sequence variants was considered likely to be a technical artifact of the sequencing pipeline. Assigning TCR associations to individual alleles was difficult when HLA alleles, especially DR and DQ, strongly co-occurred.

The cohort was made up of 500 to 850 healthy bone marrow donors. Cohort members were all nominally healthy when sampled, although unrecorded immune exposures were likely present. The donor was CMV seropositive and was included in the group of 250 to 300 seropositive cohort members. Every donor gave a peripheral blood sample, and the peripheral blood mononuclear cells from that sample were used for TCR beta sequencing. Genomic DNA extraction from the blood cell samples was performed with the Qiagen DNeasy Blood Extraction Kit. About this clone: No cognate antigen has been identified for it.

Library preparation used the immunoSEQ multiplex PCR assay. A mixture of 60 forward primers for TCR Vbeta segments and 13 reverse primers for TCR Jbeta segments was used in the multiplex PCR. A multiplex PCR assay on genomic DNA amplified the CDR3 region of rearranged TCR beta genes. On the Illumina HiSeq System, the amplified TCR beta libraries were sequenced as 87-base-pair reads. Turning to the authors' computational methods: Across the 700 or so repertoires, a later analysis counted approximately 75 million unique TCR beta chains, approximately 10 million of which were shared by at least two donors. Raw reads were error-corrected and collapsed into unique sequences by a nearest-neighbor algorithm in which closely related sequences were merged to remove PCR and sequencing errors. To assign V, D and J gene segments, CDR3 sequences were aligned to IMGT reference sequences. For a sequence to be retained, a match of at least six nucleotides to both a V gene segment and a J gene segment was required. A rearrangement was called productive if the CDR3 had no stop codons and remained in frame with V and J, and every other rearrangement was called non-productive. Following IMGT convention, CDR3 was defined as the stretch from the second conserved V-encoded cysteine up to the conserved J-encoded phenylalanine. In an earlier analysis of roughly 610 of the donors, sequences lacking an unambiguous match to a single V gene segment were excluded. An earlier analysis of roughly 590 of the donors called V segments functional above 56.7% productive rearrangements and segregating when the between-donor standard deviation exceeded 5%. To diagnose cytomegalovirus status from the catalog of TCR beta chain sequences, a statistical classification framework was built. In a later analysis, V and J genes were assigned by comparing TCR nucleotide sequences against IMGT/GENE-DB human TR gene sequences. A later analysis assigned CDR3 sequences and most-parsimonious VDJ recombination scenarios with the TCRdist pipeline. In a later analysis, each TCR beta chain was defined by its CDR3 amino acid sequence together with its V-gene family, and reads without a unique V-gene family were excluded. A later analysis removed several hundred highly shared, low-generation-probability nucleotide sequences to deal with suspected cross-contamination and a sequencing artifact. A later analysis calculated a clonal expansion index for each public chain from normalized within-repertoire ranks of inferred template counts. In a later analysis, generation probabilities were computed using a VDJ recombination model fitted to out-of-frame rearrangements, and the results were checked against IGoR. Hypergeometric tests were used in a later analysis to score TCR-TCR, TCR-HLA and TCR-CMV co-occurrence, with a repertoire-size bias correction applied to the TCR pairs. A later analysis estimated false discovery rates by permuting HLA or CMV assignments 20 times. A later analysis grouped co-occurring TCRs with DBSCAN, adding TCRdist sequence similarity when clustering within HLA-allele-positive subsets. For co-occurrence clustering, repertoires with fewer than 30,000 or more than 120,000 public chains were excluded, along with four to six repertoires with anomalous nucleotide sharing. TCRdb obtained this table from immuneACCESS and retained in-frame rearrangements with V and J assigned. These tables miss some clones; where compared with another copy, unresolved V genes account for less than half of the shortfall, and the remainder is unexplained. The D gene and trimming were derived from the DNA, and the V and J assignments and clone size from that table. The table of this sample itemizes 65,000 to 80,000 clones. The ten largest clones capture approximately 7.5% of the sample.

The germline V gene encodes CDR1 LGHNA and CDR2 YSLEER. V loses 0 bases at its end and J loses 5 bases; junction bases beyond the gene matches: 12. The CDR3 goes from the cysteine to the phenylalanine over 17 residues. Kept here is only the CDR3 DNA, which spans 51 bases and is read in frame from base 1. This receptor chain uses TRBV4-3 and TRBJ2-5, with TRBD1 matching 7 junction bases. This receptor was taken from a female donor in good health and CMV-seropositive. Input material: PBMCs. The DNA sequence reads TGCGCCAGCAGCCAAGAAATCTCAGGGGGTTCATCCGAGACCCAGTACTTC. This yields the protein CASSQEISGGSSETQYF.